This entry lists 5 T cell receptor beta chains sequenced from one sample in a study of human T cells and chemical hapten exposure. Time point denoted: patch test 2, 6 weeks after DPC sensitization. Indicated treatment: therapeutic diphenylcyclopropenone sensitization with weekly scalp DPC. TCRdb reanalysed the RACE reads using MiXCR and keeps one entry per CDR3 protein. The sample lists over 85,000 distinct CDR3 sequences; 7% to 10% were seen once. The source was whole blood, collected in connection with sensitization to the hapten diphenylcyclopropenone (DPC). These receptors were obtained from a woman aged 40 to 49 with alopecia areata. Some clones in this sample may be carry-over from other donors' samples.

This chain connects TRBV20-1 to TRBJ2-1; TRBD2 matches at 10 bases. The CDR3 length is 14 residues. The trim removed 6 bases at V and 2 bases at J, leaving 4 bases unmatched. Per the germline V gene, CDR1 is DFQATT and CDR2 is SNEGSKA (reference sequence). CDR3: CSAQREGPYNEQFF. CDR3 in DNA: TGCAGTGCCCAGCGGGAGGGCCCCTACAATGAGCAGTTCTTC.

This clonotype has just a few counts. The gene calls are TRBV10-3 and TRBJ2-1; 10 positions match TRBD1. The CDR3 runs 14 residues. Per germline, CDR1 ENHRY and CDR2 SYGVKD. Trimming took 3 bases from V and 5 from J; bases not matched to a gene: 1. The CDR3: CAISDGTGDNEQFF. CDR3 DNA sequence: TGTGCCATCAGTGATGGGACAGGGGACAATGAGCAGTTCTTC.

The table lists this clonotype with many counts. The chain couples TRBV29-1 to TRBJ1-3; D is unresolved. V lost 4 bases, J lost 7 bases, and 14 bases lay in between. The CDR3 is made up of 13 amino acids. CDR1 is SQVTM, CDR2 ANQGSEA, per germline. CDR3 sequence reads: CSVVSLLSNTIYF. CDR3 in DNA: TGCAGCGTTGTAAGTCTATTGTCGAACACCATATATTTT.

The sample holds many counts of this clonotype. J is TRBJ2-7 and V is TRBV3-1; weak D call: TRBD1 (5 bases). CDR1 is LGHDT and CDR2 is YNNKEL in the germline V gene (reference sequence). Trimming shortened V by 0 bases and J by 4 bases, and 10 bases separated the two germline ends. CDR3 length: 14 amino acids. The CDR3 DNA sequence: TGTGCCAGCAGCCAAGATACAGGTCGGTACGAGCAGTACTTC. Encoded protein: CASSQDTGRYEQYF.

This clonotype was picked up many times. The chain links TRBV6-1 to TRBJ2-1, with D maybe TRBD2 (5 bases). Germline V gene data show CDR1 as MNHNS and CDR2 as SASEGT. V gave up 7 bases and J gave up 12 bases, with 16 bases separating them. This CDR3 contains 12 residues. The CDR3 loop is CASTRGSSRQFF. In DNA, the CDR3 is TGTGCCAGCACCCGCGGGTCGTCTCGGCAGTTCTTC.